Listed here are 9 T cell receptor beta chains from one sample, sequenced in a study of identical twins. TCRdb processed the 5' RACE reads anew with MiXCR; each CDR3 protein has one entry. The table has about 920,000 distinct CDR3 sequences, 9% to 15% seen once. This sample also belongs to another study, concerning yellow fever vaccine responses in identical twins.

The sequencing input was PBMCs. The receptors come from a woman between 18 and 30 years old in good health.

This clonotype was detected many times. The CDR3, as DNA: TGTGCCAGCAGCTTAGGCAACCGGGACAGGGTATGGAACACTGAAGCTTTCTTT. It encodes CASSLGNRDRVWNTEAFF. The chain is built from TRBV11-2 and TRBJ1-1; 9 positions match TRBD1. The CDR3 has 18 residues. The V segment lost 1 base and the J segment 1 base; nucleotides outside the gene matches: 10. Germline V CDR1 and CDR2: SGHAT, FQNNGV.

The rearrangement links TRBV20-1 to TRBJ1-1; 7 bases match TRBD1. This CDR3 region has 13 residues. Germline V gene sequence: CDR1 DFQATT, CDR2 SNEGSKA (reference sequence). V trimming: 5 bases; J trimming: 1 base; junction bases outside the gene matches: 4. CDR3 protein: CSAFDRENTEAFF. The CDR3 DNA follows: TGCAGTGCTTTCGACAGGGAGAACACTGAAGCTTTCTTT.

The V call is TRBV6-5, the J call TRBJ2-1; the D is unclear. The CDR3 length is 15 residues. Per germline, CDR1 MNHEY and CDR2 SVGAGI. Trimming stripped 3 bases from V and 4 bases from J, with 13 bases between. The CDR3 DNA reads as TGTGCCAGCAGTTATGGTCTAGTGGCGTACAATGAGCAGTTCTTC. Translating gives CASSYGLVAYNEQFF.

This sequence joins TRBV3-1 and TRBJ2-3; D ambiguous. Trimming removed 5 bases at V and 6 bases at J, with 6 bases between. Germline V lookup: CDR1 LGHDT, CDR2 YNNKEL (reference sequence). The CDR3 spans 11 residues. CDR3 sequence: CASSWLDTQYF. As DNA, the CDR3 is TGTGCCAGCAGCTGGTTGGATACGCAGTATTTT.

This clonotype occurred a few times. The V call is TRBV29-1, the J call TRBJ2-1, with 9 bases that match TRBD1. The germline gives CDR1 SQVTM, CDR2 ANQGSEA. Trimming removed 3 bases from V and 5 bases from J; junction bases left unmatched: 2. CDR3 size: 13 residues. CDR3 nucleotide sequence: TGCAGCGTTGAGCGGGACAGGGACAATGAGCAGTTCTTC. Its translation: CSVERDRDNEQFF.

DNA of the CDR3: TGTGCCAGCAGGGAAAGACAGGGCTTAGGCACAGATACGCAGTATTTT. The encoded protein is CASRERQGLGTDTQYF. The rearrangement uses TRBV12-3 or TRBV12-4 and TRBJ2-3, with 7 bases that match TRBD1. The CDR3 extends over 16 amino acids. V lost 6 bases to trimming and J lost 1 base; unmatched junction nucleotides: 10.

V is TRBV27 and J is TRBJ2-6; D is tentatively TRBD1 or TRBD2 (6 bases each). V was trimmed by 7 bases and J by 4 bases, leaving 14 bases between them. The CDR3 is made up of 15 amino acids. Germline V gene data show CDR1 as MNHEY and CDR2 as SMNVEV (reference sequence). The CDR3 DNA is TGTGCCAGCACCCGGGGGCTGCCAGGGGCCAACGTCCTGACTTTC. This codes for CASTRGLPGANVLTF.

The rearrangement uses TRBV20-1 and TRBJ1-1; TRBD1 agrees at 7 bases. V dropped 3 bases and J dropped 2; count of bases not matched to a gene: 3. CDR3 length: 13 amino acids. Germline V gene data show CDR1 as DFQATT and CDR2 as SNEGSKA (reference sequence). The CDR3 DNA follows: TGCAGTGCTAGGGGACAGATCAACACTGAAGCTTTCTTT. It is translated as CSARGQINTEAFF.

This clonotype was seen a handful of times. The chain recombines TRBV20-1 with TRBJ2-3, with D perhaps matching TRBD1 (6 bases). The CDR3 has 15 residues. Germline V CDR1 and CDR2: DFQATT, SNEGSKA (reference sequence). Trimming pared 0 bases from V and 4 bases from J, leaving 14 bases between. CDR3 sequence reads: CSARDEGEFADTQYF. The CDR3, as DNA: TGCAGTGCTAGAGATGAGGGGGAGTTCGCAGATACGCAGTATTTT.